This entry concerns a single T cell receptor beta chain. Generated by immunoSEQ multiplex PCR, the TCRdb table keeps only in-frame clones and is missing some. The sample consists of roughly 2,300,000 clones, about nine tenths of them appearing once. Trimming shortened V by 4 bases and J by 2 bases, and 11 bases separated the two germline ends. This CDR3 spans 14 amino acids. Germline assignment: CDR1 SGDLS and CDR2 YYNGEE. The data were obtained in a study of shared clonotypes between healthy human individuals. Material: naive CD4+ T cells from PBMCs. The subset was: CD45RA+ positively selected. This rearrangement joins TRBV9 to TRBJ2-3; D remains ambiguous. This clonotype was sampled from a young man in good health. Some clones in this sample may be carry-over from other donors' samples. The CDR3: CASSPDTHTDTQYF. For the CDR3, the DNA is TGTGCCAGCAGCCCTGACACACACACAGATACGCAGTATTTT.